The sequence of this T cell receptor (beta chain) was determined in a study of identical twins. Trimming cost V 6 bases and J 4 bases, with 16 bases left between them. The length of the CDR3 is 14 residues. The germline gives CDR1 ENHRY, CDR2 SYGVKD. The cDNA had a unique molecular identifier and a template-switch universal primer site. One entry per CDR3 protein, called by TCRdb with MiXCR from the 5' RACE reads. Of fewer than 250,000 distinct CDR3 sequences listed, around 8% were seen once; the top ten hold about 1.8%. At least ten counts were recorded for this clonotype. Its antigen is not identified. General study points: Invariant MAIT and iNKT cells could partly confound zero-insertion analyses.

Separately, the same data were catalogued under a study of yellow fever vaccine responses in identical twins.

Sequencing used memory (CD45RO+) T cells sorted from blood. This clonotype originated in a woman aged 18-35 years in good health. The J gene is TRBJ2-7, the V gene TRBV10-3, with D possibly matching TRBD1 (5 bases). The chain's CDR3 is CAIRTVNTGYEQYF. Here the CDR3 DNA reads TGTGCCATCAGAACAGTCAATACAGGTTACGAGCAGTACTTC.